The 13 T cell receptor beta chains in this list originate from one sample, sequenced in a study of CD8 T cells in ankylosing spondylitis (TCRdb year 2017). The library was made by 5' RACE. Instrument on record: Illumina HiSeq 2500. TCRdb itself trimmed the public reads at Q25 with fastp, ran MiXCR and retained productive beta chains. CDR3 protein duplicates are merged, each entry listing the most common genes and DNA. This sample holds roughly 180,000 distinct CDR3 sequences; roughly 10% were observed only once. The ten biggest clones cover roughly 16% of the sample. Specimen: blood, either unsorted or a sorted T cell fraction (not recorded which). Receptor source: a female donor with ankylosing spondylitis or in good health (not recorded which).

In DNA, the CDR3 is TGTGCCACCGGAGACAGCTACTACGAGCAGTACTTC. This sequence encodes CATGDSYYEQYF. The rearrangement links TRBV27 to TRBJ2-7; D may be TRBD1 (5 bases). Germline V lookup: CDR1 MNHEY, CDR2 SMNVEV (reference sequence). Trimming cost V 10 bases and J 3 bases, with 13 bases left between them. The CDR3 covers 12 residues.

The J gene is TRBJ2-7, the V gene TRBV9; D is perhaps TRBD1 (6 bases). The ends were cut back, 3 bases at V and 5 bases at J, with 24 bases in the middle. CDR1 and CDR2 (germline): SGDLS, YYNGEE. CDR3 length: 17 amino acids. The CDR3 nucleotides read TGTGCCAGCAGCGCTACACCTATCCTGACAGGTTTGAACGAGCAGTACTTC. Encoded protein: CASSATPILTGLNEQYF.

This clonotype showed up just a few times. In nucleotides, the CDR3 is TGTGCCAGCAGTTACTTTAGCGACACGAACACCGGGGAGCTGTTTTTT. Its protein is CASSYFSDTNTGELFF. The chain carries TRBV6-5 and TRBJ2-2; weak D call: TRBD2 (5 bases). Germline V CDR1 and CDR2: MNHEY, SVGAGI. V was cut by 1 base and J by 0 bases, with 9 bases left in between. The CDR3 has 16 residues.

The chain has TRBV4-3 and TRBJ2-7, with 8 bases identical to TRBD1. This CDR3 is 15 amino acids long. After removal of 0 bases from V and 3 bases from J, the junction contained 4 bases not matched to a gene. The germline V gene encodes CDR1 LGHNA and CDR2 YSLEER. Written as DNA, the CDR3 is TGCGCCAGCAGCCAAGACAGGGGGCCAAACTACGAGCAGTACTTC. Translated, it gives CASSQDRGPNYEQYF.

This clonotype was counted at least ten times. The chain couples TRBV12-3 or TRBV12-4 to TRBJ2-2; D might be TRBD1 (7 bases). Trimming stripped 9 bases from V and 8 bases from J, with 16 bases between. The CDR3 has 13 amino acids. CDR3 region: CASDREAGGELFF. DNA of the CDR3: TGTGCCAGTGACAGGGAGGCGGGAGGGGAGCTGTTTTTT.

This clonotype was seen a handful of times. The J gene is TRBJ2-1, the V gene TRBV2; D might be TRBD1 (6 bases). Deletions cut 3 bases from V and 0 bases from J, with 15 bases between. In germline, CDR1 is SNHLY, CDR2 FYNNEI. There are 17 residues in the CDR3. The CDR3 is CASSDGQIRSSYNEQFF. The CDR3 coding sequence is TGTGCCAGCAGTGATGGACAGATAAGATCCTCCTACAATGAGCAGTTCTTC.

This clonotype was seen repeatedly, ten times or more. The chain couples TRBV12-3 or TRBV12-4 to TRBJ2-1; D gene unclear. V was shortened by 5 bases and J by 9 bases, with 11 bases between the two germline ends. The CDR3 is made up of 12 amino acids. The CDR3 sequence: CASSEVPVEQFF. Written as DNA, the CDR3 is TGTGCCAGCAGTGAAGTGCCGGTTGAGCAGTTCTTC.

The chain couples TRBV6-1 to TRBJ2-1, with 7 bases that match TRBD2. This CDR3 region has 16 residues. Looked up from germline, CDR1 is MNHNS and CDR2 is SASEGT. V lost 6 bases to trimming and J lost 0 bases; unmatched junction nucleotides: 8. The CDR3 is CASSSSSGHSYNEQFF. The DNA of the CDR3 is TGTGCCAGCAGCAGTTCTAGCGGCCACTCCTACAATGAGCAGTTCTTC.

The gene calls are TRBV6-1 and TRBJ2-2; D remains ambiguous. Trimming cost V 8 bases and J 1 base, with 11 bases left between them. The CDR3 has 14 residues. CDR1 is MNHNS and CDR2 is SASEGT in the germline V gene. Here the CDR3 reads CASERERNTGELFF. In nucleotides, the CDR3 is TGTGCCAGCGAAAGGGAACGGAACACCGGGGAGCTGTTTTTT.

This rearrangement joins TRBV27 to TRBJ2-7; 15 bases agree with TRBD2. The CDR3 is 18 residues long. V trimming: 3 bases; J trimming: 2 bases; junction bases outside the gene matches: 8. CDR1 and CDR2 (germline): MNHEY, SMNVEV (reference sequence). CDR3 amino acids: CASSLAGLAGGTPYEQYF. DNA for the CDR3: TGTGCCAGCAGTTTGGCGGGACTAGCGGGAGGTACCCCCTACGAGCAGTACTTC.

This clonotype was counted only a few times. This sequence joins TRBV27 and TRBJ2-5, with D uncertain. The germline gives CDR1 MNHEY, CDR2 SMNVEV (reference sequence). The CDR3 covers 14 residues. Trimming removed 0 bases from V and 7 bases from J, with 12 bases in between. The CDR3 region has the DNA TGTGCCAGCAGTTTATCTCCTAACTACGCGACCCAGTACTTC. Residues: CASSLSPNYATQYF.

This clonotype was observed a few times. This rearrangement joins TRBV9 to TRBJ2-4; 13 nucleotides align to TRBD2. The CDR3 loop spans 16 amino acids. CDR1 and CDR2 (germline): SGDLS, YYNGEE. The V gene end was trimmed by 4 bases and the J gene end by 7 bases; junction bases not matched to a gene: 8. The CDR3 DNA sequence: TGTGCCAGCAGCCCGGGACTAGCGGGAAAGGGGAACATTCAGTACTTC. Translated: CASSPGLAGKGNIQYF.

The genes are TRBV5-4 and TRBJ2-7; D gene unclear. Trimming took 4 bases from V and 6 from J, leaving 11 bases between them. This CDR3 region has 12 residues. From germline, CDR1 is SGHNT and CDR2 YYREEE (reference sequence). In DNA form, the CDR3 reads TGTGCCAGCAGCCCCGGTAGTACCGAGCAGTACTTC. Its protein is CASSPGSTEQYF.